The entry below describes one T cell receptor beta chain. As yet, its antigen is unknown. This record belongs to a study of T cells in localized non-small cell lung cancer. Broader study findings: Density of T cells in blood, when higher, went with longer overall survival. Only one tumor region was sequenced, so heterogeneity remains possible. Turning up in adjacent lung were a median around 50 of the top 100 tumor clones.

The data were produced by immunoSEQ multiplex PCR, yet TCRdb's version contains in-frame clones alone and is incomplete. In the table there are about 18,000 clones, around four fifths of which are singletons. V lost 2 bases to trimming and J lost 2 bases, with 7 bases between them. Germline loops: CDR1 SGHDT, CDR2 YYEEEE. This CDR3 region has 14 residues. V usage is TRBV5-6 and J usage is TRBJ2-2, with D unclear. This TCR came from a female donor older than 55 with stage I lung adenocarcinoma. Material: peripheral blood, obtained before any cancer treatment. Here the CDR3 reads CASSFQLNTGELFF. For the CDR3, the DNA is TGTGCCAGCAGCTTCCAACTTAACACCGGGGAGCTGTTTTTT. The variable domain in full, completed from reference TRBV5-6 and TRBJ2-2, reads DAGVTQSPTHLIKTRGQQVTLRCSPKSGHDTVSWYQQALGQGPQFIFQYYEEEERQRGNFPDRFSGHQFPNYSSELNVNALLLGDSALYLCASSFQLNTGELFFGEGSRLTVL.